This T cell receptor beta chain was documented in a study of blood T cells in healthy people across ages. Only a few counts were recorded for this clonotype. What it binds is not known. The junction does not match germline at one end; this may be a read error. The second PCR ran roughly 6 to 11 cycles with a sample-barcoded 5' primer and J-beta primers. One entry per CDR3 protein results from TCRdb running MiXCR on the 5' RACE reads. The sample contains 1,800,000 or so distinct CDR3 sequences, 35% to 50% of which appear only once. Findings and caveats of the study: TCR beta diversity, measured per million T cells, fell in a roughly linear way with age.

The CDR3 contains 15 residues. Germline V lookup: CDR1 DFQATT, CDR2 SNEGSKA (reference sequence). The sequenced material came from blood. The V gene is TRBV20-1, the J gene TRBJ2-7, with D possibly matching TRBD2 (6 bases). The sequence was obtained from a human donor in good health. CDR3 amino acids: CSARLAGGAPETQDF. The CDR3, as DNA: TGCAGTGCTAGGTTGGCTGGCGGGGCGCCAGAGACCCAGGACTTC.